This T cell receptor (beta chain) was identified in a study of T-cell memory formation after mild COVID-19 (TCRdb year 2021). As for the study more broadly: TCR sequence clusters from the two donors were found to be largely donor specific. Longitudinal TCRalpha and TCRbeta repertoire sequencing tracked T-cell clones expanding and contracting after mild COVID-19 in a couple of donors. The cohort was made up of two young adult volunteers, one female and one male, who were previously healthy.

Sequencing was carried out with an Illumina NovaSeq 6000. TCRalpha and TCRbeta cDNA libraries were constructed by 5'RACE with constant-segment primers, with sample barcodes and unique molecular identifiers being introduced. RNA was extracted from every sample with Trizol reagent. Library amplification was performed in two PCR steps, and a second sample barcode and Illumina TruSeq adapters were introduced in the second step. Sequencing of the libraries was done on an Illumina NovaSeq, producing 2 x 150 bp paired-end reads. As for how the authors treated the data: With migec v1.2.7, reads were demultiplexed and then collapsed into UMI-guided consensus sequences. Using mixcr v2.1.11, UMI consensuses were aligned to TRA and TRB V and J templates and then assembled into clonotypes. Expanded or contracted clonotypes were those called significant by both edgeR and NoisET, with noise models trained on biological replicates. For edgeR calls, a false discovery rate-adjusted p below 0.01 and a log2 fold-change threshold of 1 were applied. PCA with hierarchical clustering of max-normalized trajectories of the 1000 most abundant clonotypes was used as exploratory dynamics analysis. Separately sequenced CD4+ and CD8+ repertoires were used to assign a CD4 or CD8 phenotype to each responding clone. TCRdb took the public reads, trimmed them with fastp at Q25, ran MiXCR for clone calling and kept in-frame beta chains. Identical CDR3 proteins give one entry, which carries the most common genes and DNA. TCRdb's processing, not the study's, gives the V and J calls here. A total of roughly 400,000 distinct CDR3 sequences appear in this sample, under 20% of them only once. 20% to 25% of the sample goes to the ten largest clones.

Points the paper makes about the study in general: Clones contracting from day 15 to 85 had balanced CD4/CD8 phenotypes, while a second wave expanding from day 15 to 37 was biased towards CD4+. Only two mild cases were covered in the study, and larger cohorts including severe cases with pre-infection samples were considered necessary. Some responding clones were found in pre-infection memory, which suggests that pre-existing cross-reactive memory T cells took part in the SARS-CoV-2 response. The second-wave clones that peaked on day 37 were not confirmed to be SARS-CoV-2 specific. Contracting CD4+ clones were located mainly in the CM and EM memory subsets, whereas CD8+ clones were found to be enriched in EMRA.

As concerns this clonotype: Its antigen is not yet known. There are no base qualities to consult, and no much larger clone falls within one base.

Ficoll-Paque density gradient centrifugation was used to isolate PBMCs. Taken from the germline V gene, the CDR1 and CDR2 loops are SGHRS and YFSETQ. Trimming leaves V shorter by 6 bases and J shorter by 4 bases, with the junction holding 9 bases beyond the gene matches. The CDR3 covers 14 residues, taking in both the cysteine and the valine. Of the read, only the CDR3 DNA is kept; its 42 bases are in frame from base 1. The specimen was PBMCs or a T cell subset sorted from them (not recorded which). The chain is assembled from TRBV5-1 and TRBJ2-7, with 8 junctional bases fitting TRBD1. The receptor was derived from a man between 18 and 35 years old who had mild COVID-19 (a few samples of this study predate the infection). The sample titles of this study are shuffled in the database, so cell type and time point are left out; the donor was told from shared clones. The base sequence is TGCGCCAGCAACTCCGGGACAGGACGGTACGAGCAGTACGTC. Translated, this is CASNSGTGRYEQYV.